This T cell receptor beta chain is drawn from a study of vaccination effects on CD4 cells after COVID-19. Across the study: After the second dose, samples were taken at median day 72.

Points on this clone: Its antigen is unidentified.

The repertoire was sequenced with immunoSEQ multiplex PCR; TCRdb's copy has only in-frame clones and lacks some. This table has about 72,000 clones, about 86% appearing once. CDR1 and CDR2 from the germline V gene are SEHNR and FQNEAQ (reference sequence). V gave up 1 base and J gave up 10 bases, with 8 bases separating them. The CDR3 sequence is 13 residues long. Study-level points and caveats: Few convalescent patients and no early post-infection timepoints were included in the study. Late after vaccination, infection- and vaccine-induced clones showed marked clonal contraction.

After expansion with viral peptide pools in the ViraFEST assay, antigen-specific CD4+ T cells were sequenced. Cultured cells yielded isolated CD4+ T cells after roughly 11 days. All study participants received two doses of BNT162b2 or mRNA-1273 vaccine. Two million PBMC were placed in each well, which was supplemented with 10 IU/ml IL-2 and around 9.5 ug/ml peptides. This sequence joins TRBV7-9 and TRBJ1-6, with a weak D call TRBD1 (6 bases). This sequence was found in a human donor who received a COVID-19 vaccine. The material sequenced was CD4+ T cells from PBMCs cultured with HCoV-229E spike peptides, taken after COVID-19 vaccination. DNA of the CDR3: TGTGCCAGCAGCTTAGGGACAGTATCACCCCTCCACTTT. The encoded protein is CASSLGTVSPLHF.